Sequencing of this TCR beta chain was carried out in a study of shared clonotypes between healthy human individuals. Only in-frame clones appear in the TCRdb table, and some are missing; sequencing was by immunoSEQ multiplex PCR. The sample lists 100,000 to 130,000 clones; roughly 70% were seen once. Material: memory CD8+ T cells sorted from blood. The subset is: CD45RO+ cells pooled with CCR7-negative TemRA cells. The source of this sequence is a woman in her thirties in good health.

The CDR3 loop reads CASSLNREKLFF. As DNA, the CDR3 is TGTGCCAGCAGTCTCAACAGGGAAAAACTGTTTTTT. This rearrangement joins TRBV14 to TRBJ1-4; tentatively, D is TRBD1 (5 bases). V lost 6 bases, J lost 8 bases, and 10 bases lay in between. Germline lookup yields CDR1 SGHDN and CDR2 FVKESK. The CDR3 length is 12 residues.